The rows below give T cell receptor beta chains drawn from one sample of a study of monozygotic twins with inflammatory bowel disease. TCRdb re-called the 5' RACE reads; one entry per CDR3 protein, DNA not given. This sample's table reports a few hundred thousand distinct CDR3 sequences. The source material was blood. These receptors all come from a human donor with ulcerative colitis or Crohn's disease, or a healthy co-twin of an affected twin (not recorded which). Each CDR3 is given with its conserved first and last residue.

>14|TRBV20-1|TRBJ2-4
CSARLRASRDIQYF
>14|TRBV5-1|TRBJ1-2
CASSIGLSNYGYTF
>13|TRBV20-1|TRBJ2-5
CSARVAGPETQYF
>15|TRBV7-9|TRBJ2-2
CASSLARTVTGELFF
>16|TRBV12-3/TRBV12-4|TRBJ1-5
CASSPYGGGVGQPQHF
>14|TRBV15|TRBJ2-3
CATSSGPVTDTQYF
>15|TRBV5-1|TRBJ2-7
CASSLVEGYAGEQYF
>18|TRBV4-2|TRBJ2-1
CASSPTGLAGGSYNEQFF
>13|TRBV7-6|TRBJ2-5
CASSEGRGETQYF
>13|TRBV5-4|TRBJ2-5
CASSLEGRETQYF
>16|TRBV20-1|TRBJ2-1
CSARLAGAPYYNEQFF
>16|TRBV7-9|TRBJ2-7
CASSLLFRGPTYEQYF
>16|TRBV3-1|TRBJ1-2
CASSHGPTQGGYGYTF
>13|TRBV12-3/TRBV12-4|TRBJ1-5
CASSLEPPLPQHF
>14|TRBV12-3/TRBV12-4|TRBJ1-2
CASTPQSGPYGYTF
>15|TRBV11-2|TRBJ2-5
CASSYSGGMQETQYF
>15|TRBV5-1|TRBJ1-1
CASSLDGTRGTEAFF
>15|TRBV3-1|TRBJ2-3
CASSTGGFSTDTQYF
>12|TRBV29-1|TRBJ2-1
CSVAELGDEQFF
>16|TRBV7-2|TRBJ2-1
CASSLRTYSSYNEQFF
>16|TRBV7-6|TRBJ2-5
CASSRGAGLVRETQYF
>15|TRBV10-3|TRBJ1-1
CAIRPTGREDTEAFF
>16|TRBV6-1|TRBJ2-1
CASSDRRQGAYNEQFF
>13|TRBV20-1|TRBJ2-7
CSASDPFFYEQYF
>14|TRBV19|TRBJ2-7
CASSNGDSDDEQYF
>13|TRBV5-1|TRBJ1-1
CASRAGLNTEAFF
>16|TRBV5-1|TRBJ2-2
CASSLVGSSNTGELFF
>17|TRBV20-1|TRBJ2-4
CSARDSTRGGLADIQYF
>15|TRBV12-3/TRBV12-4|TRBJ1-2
CASSTRQGARDGYTF